One and the same sample provided the 9 T cell receptor beta chains below, sequenced in a study of shared clonotypes between healthy human individuals. The data were produced by immunoSEQ multiplex PCR, yet TCRdb's version contains in-frame clones alone and is incomplete. The repertoire consists of some 1.5 million clones, with 95% to 99% occurring once and the leading ten covering about 0.45%. The sequencing input was naive CD4+ T cells sorted from blood. Subset described: CD45RA+ positively selected. These receptors all stem from a man aged 25 to 40 in good health.

The genes are TRBV11-3 and TRBJ2-7; D may be TRBD2 (5 bases). The V gene lost 5 bases and the J gene lost 6 bases, with 14 bases spanning the gap. Germline CDR1 SGHNT, CDR2 YENEEA. The CDR3 has 13 residues. CDR3 protein: CASSPTAGGEQYF. CDR3 in DNA: TGTGCCAGCAGCCCCACCGCGGGTGGCGAGCAGTACTTC.

V usage is TRBV10-3 and J usage is TRBJ2-3, with D maybe TRBD1 (5 bases). With 10 bases removed from V and 5 bases from J, the gap between germline ends came to 13 bases. Germline V gives CDR1 ENHRY, CDR2 SYGVKD. The CDR3 length is 12 residues. Written as DNA, the CDR3 is TGTGCCACCCTAAGCAGGGAAGATACGCAGTATTTT. This sequence encodes CATLSREDTQYF.

The gene calls are TRBV5-1 and TRBJ1-1; maybe TRBD1 (6 bases). Per the germline V gene, CDR1 is SGHRS and CDR2 is YFSETQ. The length of the CDR3 is 14 residues. The ends were cut back, 6 bases at V and 4 bases at J, with 16 bases in the middle. The CDR3 nucleotides are TGCGCCAGCAAGTCTGGGGGCCCCATCACTGAAGCTTTCTTT. It encodes CASKSGGPITEAFF. Full variable domain (missing parts from reference TRBV5-1 and TRBJ1-1): KAGVTQTPRYLIKTRGQQVTLSCSPISGHRSVSWYQQTPGQGLQFLFEYFSETQRNKGNFPGRFSGRQFSNSRSEMNVSTLELGDSALYLCASKSGGPITEAFFGQGTRLTVV.

The chain carries TRBV6-5 and TRBJ2-7; TRBD1 matches at 9 bases. The CDR3 has 14 amino acids. The junction had 6 bases not matched to a gene; V was cut back by 4 bases and J by 5 bases. Germline CDR1 is MNHEY and CDR2 is SVGAGI. The CDR3 region has the DNA TGTGCCAGCAGTTCGACAGGGGGAAGTGACGAGCAGTACTTC. Protein product: CASSSTGGSDEQYF.

The gene calls are TRBV11-2 and TRBJ2-1, with D hard to call. Germline CDR1 reads SGHAT; CDR2 reads FQNNGV. The V end lost 1 base, the J end lost 4 bases, and 11 bases lay between the germline ends. The CDR3 loop spans 15 amino acids. CDR3 in DNA: TGTGCCAGCAGCTTAGTAGGGCCCGCGTACAATGAGCAGTTCTTC. Encoded protein: CASSLVGPAYNEQFF.

This chain joins TRBV18 and TRBJ1-4; D is undetermined. CDR1 and CDR2 from the germline V gene are KGHSH and LQKENI. V was shortened by 4 bases and J by 9 bases, with 6 bases between the two germline ends. The CDR3 is made up of 11 amino acids. The DNA of the CDR3 is TGTGCCAGCTCACTTAACCAAAAACTGTTTTTT. Its protein product is CASSLNQKLFF.

This chain uses TRBV2 with TRBJ2-5, with 9 bases fitting TRBD1. Per the germline V gene, CDR1 is SNHLY and CDR2 is FYNNEI. The CDR3 runs to 14 residues. V trimming: 7 bases; J trimming: 5 bases; junction bases outside the gene matches: 8. For the CDR3, the DNA is TGTGCCAGCACTACAGGGGGCGCCCGGGAGACCCAGTACTTC. Translation gives CASTTGGARETQYF.

The J gene is TRBJ1-2, the V gene TRBV27; 7 bases are a match to TRBD1. This CDR3 is 15 amino acids long. Germline CDR1 MNHEY, CDR2 SMNVEV (reference sequence). With V trimmed by 5 bases and J by 4 bases, 10 bases remained unmatched. The CDR3 DNA sequence: TGTGCCAGCAGTCCCGACAGGGAACGAATCTATGGCTACACCTTC. Translation gives CASSPDRERIYGYTF.

The CDR3 spells CASTSLAGGGETQYF. The CDR3 DNA sequence: TGTGCCAGCACCTCACTAGCGGGAGGGGGTGAGACCCAGTACTTC. V gene TRBV28 combines with J gene TRBJ2-5; TRBD2 aligns across 13 bases. Germline loops: CDR1 MDHEN, CDR2 SYDVKM. V lost 7 bases to trimming and J lost 5 bases; unmatched junction nucleotides: 7. This CDR3 contains 15 residues.